This T cell receptor (beta chain) was captured by sequencing in a study of vaccination and CD4 T cells after COVID-19. General study points: SARS-CoV-2-reactive clonotypes showed a nonsignificant median rise from about 20 to 38.

V dropped 9 bases and J dropped 3; count of bases not matched to a gene: 8. Germline V CDR1 and CDR2: MNHNS, SASEGT. CDR3 length: 14 amino acids. Treatment described: roughly 11-day PBMC culture with coronavirus spike peptide pools or control peptides (ViraFEST assay). Ahead of the COVID-19 pandemic (2011-2018), the CD4+ T cells of the unexposed donor were collected. Fresh medium (containing IL-2) replaced half the medium on days 3 and 7. Researchers used the Oncomine TCR Beta short-read assay to sequence DNA from cultured CD4+ T cells. One entry per CDR3 protein results from TCRdb running MiXCR on the PCR reads. The data hold about 7,400 distinct CDR3 sequences, with under 40% observed a single time. Only a few counts were recorded for this clonotype. The antigen remains unidentified.

The gene calls are TRBV6-1 and TRBJ1-5; 7 nucleotides agree with TRBD1. The material sequenced was CD4+ T cells from blood, cultured in vitro. The receptor comes from a human donor in good health. DNA for the CDR3: TGTGCCAGTAACAGGGGAGTCTCCAATCAGCCCCAGCATTTT. The encoded protein is CASNRGVSNQPQHF.